This TCR beta chain was sequenced for a study of CD8 T cells in Susac syndrome. Sequencing of TCR beta covered CD8+ and CD4+ T cells obtained from blood. TEMRA cells were enriched by FACS, while CD8+ and CD4+ T cells were obtained through a negative isolation that was performed magnetically. CDR1 and CDR2 from the germline V gene are MNHEY and SVGEGT. After removal of 0 bases from V and 5 bases from J, the junction contained 2 bases not matched to a gene. This CDR3 comprises 16 residues. RNA, at about 0.45 to 1 ug, was reverse transcribed with random hexamers. immunoSEQ multiplex PCR amplified TCR beta CDR3 across 54 Vbeta, 13 Jbeta. One entry per CDR3 protein results from TCRdb running MiXCR on the immunoSEQ multiplex PCR reads. This table has 250,000 to 300,000 distinct CDR3 sequences, 75% to 85% appearing once.

The chain combines TRBV6-2 or TRBV6-3 with TRBJ2-1; 12 bases align to TRBD2. The receptor comes from a human donor with multiple sclerosis. Sequenced: CD8+ T cells from PBMCs. The CDR3 loop is CASSYSPSGRDNEQFF. The CDR3 DNA is TGTGCCAGCAGTTACTCACCTAGCGGGAGGGACAATGAGCAGTTCTTC.